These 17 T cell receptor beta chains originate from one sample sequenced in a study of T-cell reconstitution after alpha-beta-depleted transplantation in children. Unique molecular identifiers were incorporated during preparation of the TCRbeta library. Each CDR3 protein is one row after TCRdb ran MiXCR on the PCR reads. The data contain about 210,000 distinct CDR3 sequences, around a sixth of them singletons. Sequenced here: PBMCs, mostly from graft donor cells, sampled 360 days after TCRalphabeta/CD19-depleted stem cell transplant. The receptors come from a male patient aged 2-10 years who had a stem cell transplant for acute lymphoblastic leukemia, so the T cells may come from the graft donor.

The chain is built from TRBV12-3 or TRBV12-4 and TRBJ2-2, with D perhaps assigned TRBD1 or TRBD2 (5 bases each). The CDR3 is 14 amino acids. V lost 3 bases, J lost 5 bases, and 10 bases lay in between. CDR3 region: CASSLGVATGELFF. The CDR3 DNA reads TGTGCCAGCAGTTTGGGGGTAGCGACCGGGGAGCTGTTTTTT.

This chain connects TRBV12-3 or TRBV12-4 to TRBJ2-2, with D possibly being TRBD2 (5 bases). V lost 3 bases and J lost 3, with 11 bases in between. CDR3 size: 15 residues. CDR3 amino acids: CASSFRGPYTGELFF. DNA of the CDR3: TGTGCCAGCAGTTTTCGAGGGCCGTACACCGGGGAGCTGTTTTTT.

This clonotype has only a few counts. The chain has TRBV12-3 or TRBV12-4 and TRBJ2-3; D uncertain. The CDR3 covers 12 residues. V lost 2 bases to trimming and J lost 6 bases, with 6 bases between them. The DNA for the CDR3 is TGTGCCAGCAGTTTAAAAAGGGATACGCAGTATTTT. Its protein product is CASSLKRDTQYF.

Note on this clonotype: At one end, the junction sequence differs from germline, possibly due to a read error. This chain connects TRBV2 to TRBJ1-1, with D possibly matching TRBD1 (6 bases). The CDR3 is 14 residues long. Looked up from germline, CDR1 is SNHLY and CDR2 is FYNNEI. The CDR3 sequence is CASRLTGRDTEPFF. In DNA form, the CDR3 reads TGTGCCAGCAGACTAACAGGGCGCGACACTGAACCTTTCTTT.

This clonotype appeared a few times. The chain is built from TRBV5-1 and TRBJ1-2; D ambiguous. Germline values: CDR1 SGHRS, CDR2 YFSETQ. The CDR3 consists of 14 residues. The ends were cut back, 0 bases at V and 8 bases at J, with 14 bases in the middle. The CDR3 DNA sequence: TGCGCCAGCAGCTTGGGAGATGGTTATGACGGCTACACCTTC. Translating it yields CASSLGDGYDGYTF.

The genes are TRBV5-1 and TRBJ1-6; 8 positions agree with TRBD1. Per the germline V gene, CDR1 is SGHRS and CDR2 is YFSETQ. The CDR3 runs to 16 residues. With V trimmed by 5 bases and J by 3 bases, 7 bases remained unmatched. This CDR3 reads CASRKTGTGYNSPLHF. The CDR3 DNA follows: TGCGCCAGCAGAAAGACCGGGACAGGCTATAATTCACCCCTCCACTTT.

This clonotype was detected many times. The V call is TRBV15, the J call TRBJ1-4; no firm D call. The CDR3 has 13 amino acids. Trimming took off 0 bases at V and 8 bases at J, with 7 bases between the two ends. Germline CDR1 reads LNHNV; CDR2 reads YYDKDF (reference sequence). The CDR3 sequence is CATSRDGPEKLFF. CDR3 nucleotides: TGTGCCACCAGCAGAGATGGGCCAGAAAAACTGTTTTTT.

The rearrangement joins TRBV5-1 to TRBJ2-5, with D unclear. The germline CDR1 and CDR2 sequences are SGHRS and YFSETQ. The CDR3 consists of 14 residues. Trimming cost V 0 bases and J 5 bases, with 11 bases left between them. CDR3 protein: CASSLGADGETQYF. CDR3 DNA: TGCGCCAGCAGCTTGGGGGCAGATGGGGAGACCCAGTACTTC.

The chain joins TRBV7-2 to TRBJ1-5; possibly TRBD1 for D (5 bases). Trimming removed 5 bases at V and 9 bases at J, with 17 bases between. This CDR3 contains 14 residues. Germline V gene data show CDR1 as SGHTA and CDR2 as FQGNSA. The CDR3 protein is CASSRGAEIPPQHF. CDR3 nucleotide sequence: TGTGCCAGCAGCAGAGGGGCCGAGATTCCGCCCCAGCATTTT.

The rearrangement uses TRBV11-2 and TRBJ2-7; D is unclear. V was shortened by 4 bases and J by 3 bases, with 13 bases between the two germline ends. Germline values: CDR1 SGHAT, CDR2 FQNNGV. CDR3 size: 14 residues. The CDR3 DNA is TGTGCCAGCAGCTGGGATTGGGATCACTACGAGCAGTACTTC. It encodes CASSWDWDHYEQYF. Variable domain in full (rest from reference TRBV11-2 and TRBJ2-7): EAGVAQSPRYKIIEKRQSVAFWCNPISGHATLYWYQQILGQGPKLLIQFQNNGVVDDSQLPKDRFSAERLKGVDSTLKIQPAKLEDSAVYLCASSWDWDHYEQYFGPGTRLTVT.

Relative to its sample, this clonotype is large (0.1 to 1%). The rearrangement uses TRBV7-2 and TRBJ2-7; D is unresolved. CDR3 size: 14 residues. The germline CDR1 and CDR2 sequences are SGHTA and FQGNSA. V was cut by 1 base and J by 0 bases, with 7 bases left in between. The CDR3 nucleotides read TGTGCCAGCAGCTTAGGACTGAGCTCCTACGAGCAGTACTTC. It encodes CASSLGLSSYEQYF.

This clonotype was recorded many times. The CDR3 region has the DNA TGCGCCAGCAGCTTAACTCCACGCGGGCGGGGGAATCACAATGAGCAGTTCTTC. It specifies CASSLTPRGRGNHNEQFF. This sequence joins TRBV5-1 and TRBJ2-1, with 7 nucleotides matching TRBD2. V was clipped by 2 bases and J by 5 bases; unmatched bases: 16. CDR1 and CDR2 from the germline V gene are SGHRS and YFSETQ. The CDR3 is 18 residues long.

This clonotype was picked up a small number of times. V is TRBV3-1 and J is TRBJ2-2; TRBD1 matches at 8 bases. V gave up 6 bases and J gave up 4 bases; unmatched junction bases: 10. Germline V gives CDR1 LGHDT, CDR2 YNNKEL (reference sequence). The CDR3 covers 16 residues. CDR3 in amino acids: CASSPYLGTGTGELFF. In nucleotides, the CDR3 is TGTGCCAGCAGTCCTTACCTGGGGACAGGCACCGGGGAGCTGTTTTTT. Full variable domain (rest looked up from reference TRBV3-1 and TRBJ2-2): DTAVSQTPKYLVTQMGNDKSIKCEQNLGHDTMYWYKQDSKKFLKIMFSYNNKELIINETVPNRFSPKSPDKAHLNLHINSLELGDSAVYFCASSPYLGTGTGELFFGEGSRLTVL.

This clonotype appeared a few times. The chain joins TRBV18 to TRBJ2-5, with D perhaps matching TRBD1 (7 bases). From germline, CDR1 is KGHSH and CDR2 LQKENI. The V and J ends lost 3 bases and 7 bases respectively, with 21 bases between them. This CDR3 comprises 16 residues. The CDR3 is CASSPQDGGGSGTQYF. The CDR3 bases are TGTGCCAGCTCACCCCAGGATGGAGGGGGCTCGGGGACCCAGTACTTC.

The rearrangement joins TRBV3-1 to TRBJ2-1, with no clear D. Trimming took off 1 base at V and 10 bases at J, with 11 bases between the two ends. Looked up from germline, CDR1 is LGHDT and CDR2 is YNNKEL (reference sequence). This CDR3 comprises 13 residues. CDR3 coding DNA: TGTGCCAGCAGCCAAGGTTTTTCTTCCGAGCAGTTCTTC. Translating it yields CASSQGFSSEQFF.

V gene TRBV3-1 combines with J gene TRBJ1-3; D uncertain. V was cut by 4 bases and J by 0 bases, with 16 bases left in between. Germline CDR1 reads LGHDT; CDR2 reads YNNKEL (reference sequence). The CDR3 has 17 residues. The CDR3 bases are TGTGCCAGCAGCCCCGGATCAACACCCGTCTCTGGAAACACCATATATTTT. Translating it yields CASSPGSTPVSGNTIYF.

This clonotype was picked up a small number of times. Written as DNA, the CDR3 is TGTGCCAGCAGCGGGACAGTTTATTCGGGCGAGCAGTTCTTC. Translated, it gives CASSGTVYSGEQFF. V and J are TRBV28 and TRBJ2-1; 7 bases align to TRBD1. After removal of 6 bases from V and 10 bases from J, the junction contained 12 bases not matched to a gene. CDR3 length equals 14 residues. Germline assignment: CDR1 MDHEN and CDR2 SYDVKM.